This TCR beta chain was documented in a study of post-analysis software for immune sequencing data. Study context: Progressive-relapsing, secondary progressive and relapsing-remitting multiple sclerosis were among the disease courses included.

Unique-molecular-identifier-tagged TCR beta cDNA libraries were used. TCRdb redid the calling of the PCR reads with MiXCR, one entry per CDR3 protein. The table lists hundreds of thousands of distinct CDR3 sequences, over 35% of them singletons. A word on this clonotype: The antigen is unknown.

Germline CDR1 reads WNHNN; CDR2 reads SYGVQD (reference sequence). V dropped 6 bases and J dropped 0 bases, with 5 bases sitting between them. The CDR3 is made up of 13 amino acids. Study conclusions and caveats: Compared with controls, patients showed significantly lower normalized Chao1 diversity. Comparison of patients with controls showed about 5 TRBV segments more frequent in patients, TRBV5-6, TRBV5-1 and TRBV20-1 among them.

Sequenced sample: blood. The receptor's source is a girl between 10 and 17 years old with multiple sclerosis. The gene calls are TRBV10-1 and TRBJ2-2; D not certain. CDR3: CASSWANTGELFF. DNA of the CDR3: TGCGCCAGCAGCTGGGCGAACACCGGGGAGCTGTTTTTT.